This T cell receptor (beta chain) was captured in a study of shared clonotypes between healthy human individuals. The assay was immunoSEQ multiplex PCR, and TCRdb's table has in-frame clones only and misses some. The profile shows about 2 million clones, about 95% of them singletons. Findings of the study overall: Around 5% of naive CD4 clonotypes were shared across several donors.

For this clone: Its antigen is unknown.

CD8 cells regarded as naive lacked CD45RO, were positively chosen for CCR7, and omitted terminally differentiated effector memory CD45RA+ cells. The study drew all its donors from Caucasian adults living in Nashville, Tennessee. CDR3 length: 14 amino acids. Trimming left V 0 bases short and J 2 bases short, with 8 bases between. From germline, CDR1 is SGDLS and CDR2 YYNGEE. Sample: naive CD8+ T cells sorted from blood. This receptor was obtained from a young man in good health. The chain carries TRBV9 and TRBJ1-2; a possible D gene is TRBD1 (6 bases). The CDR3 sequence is CASSVAQGNYGYTF. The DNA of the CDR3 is TGTGCCAGCAGCGTAGCTCAGGGGAACTATGGCTACACCTTC.